Presented here are 21 T cell receptor beta chains from one specimen sequenced in a study of cytomegalovirus exposure and HLA in healthy donors. This PCR relied on a set of 60 Vbeta primers and 13 Jbeta primers. Method: immunoSEQ multiplex PCR; TCRdb's copy keeps in-frame clones and lacks some. The repertoire holds some 150,000 clones, about 86% seen once, with under 6.5% in the top ten. The material sequenced was PBMCs. The origin of the receptors is a woman aged 25 to 45 in good health and CMV-seronegative.

The chain recombines TRBV28 with TRBJ2-1; 7 positions match TRBD2. Germline CDR1 and CDR2: MDHEN and SYDVKM. Trimming cost V 3 bases and J 4 bases; bases outside gene matches: 6. The CDR3 is 15 amino acids. The CDR3 reads CASSLGLAVYNEQFF. The CDR3 bases are TGTGCCAGCAGTTTGGGTCTAGCGGTGTACAATGAGCAGTTCTTC.

This clone was recorded a few times. The rearrangement links TRBV10-3 to TRBJ1-4; 7 nucleotides agree with TRBD1. Germline CDR1 is ENHRY and CDR2 is SYGVKD. CDR3 length: 14 amino acids. The trim removed 5 bases at V and 8 bases at J, leaving 8 bases unmatched. CDR3 sequence (DNA): TGTGCCATCAGTCGGCGACAGGGAGAAGAAAAACTGTTTTTT. Translated: CAISRRQGEEKLFF.

The rearrangement links TRBV11-3 to TRBJ2-2; 7 nucleotides agree with TRBD1. Losses at the gene ends were 5 bases for V and 8 bases for J; bases not matched to a gene: 20. This CDR3 has 18 residues. CDR1 is SGHNT and CDR2 is YENEEA in the germline V gene. The CDR3 DNA is TGTGCCAGCAGCGGTCGGACAGGCGGGCGGTTTTTTCGGGGGGAGCTGTTTTTT. Translated: CASSGRTGGRFFRGELFF.

The chain carries TRBV4-3 and TRBJ2-5; tentative D call: TRBD1 (6 bases). The length of the CDR3 is 17 residues. CDR1 and CDR2 (germline): LGHNA, YSLEER. V dropped 0 bases and J dropped 1 base, with 15 bases sitting between them. CDR3 DNA: TGCGCCAGCAGCCAAGATCTGACAGGAGGATTCCAAGAGACCCAGTACTTC. This sequence encodes CASSQDLTGGFQETQYF.

The chain joins TRBV4-3 to TRBJ2-1; TRBD2 aligns across 12 bases. Germline V gives CDR1 LGHNA, CDR2 YSLEER. The ends lost 0 bases at V and 7 bases at J; junction bases unmatched: 4. This CDR3 is built from 16 residues. Written as DNA, the CDR3 is TGCGCCAGCAGCCAAGATCGGGGGACTAGCGGGAATGAGCAGTTCTTC. This codes for CASSQDRGTSGNEQFF.

This clone was seen more than once but under ten times. CDR3 protein: CASSNDMTGVHEQYF. In DNA form, the CDR3 reads TGCGCCAGCAGCAATGACATGACAGGGGTGCACGAGCAGTACTTC. The chain couples TRBV4-3 to TRBJ2-7; 8 positions agree with TRBD1. With 5 bases clipped from V and 5 bases from J, the junction kept 11 bases outside the gene matches. The CDR3 is 15 residues long. CDR1 LGHNA and CDR2 YSLEER come from the germline V gene.

This chain connects TRBV29-1 to TRBJ1-1; 7 nucleotides match TRBD1. Per the germline V gene, CDR1 is SQVTM and CDR2 is ANQGSEA. The CDR3 has 16 amino acids. V dropped 5 bases and J dropped 0; count of bases not matched to a gene: 12. In nucleotides, the CDR3 is TGCAGCGTTCTTAGGGGGCAGGGGAGGATGAACACTGAAGCTTTCTTT. Translating it yields CSVLRGQGRMNTEAFF.

This clone was seen just once. The CDR3 DNA is TGTGCCAGCAGCAAATGTCGCGGGACAGGTATTTCTAATGAAAAACTGTTTTTT. Translating it yields CASSKCRGTGISNEKLFF. The chain carries TRBV21-1 and TRBJ1-4; the table's D gene call, TRBD1, was not cross checked with the DNA. TRBV21-1 is described as a pseudogene. The CDR3 is 18 amino acids.

J is TRBJ2-7 and V is TRBV5-5, with D possibly being TRBD2 (5 bases). This CDR3 comprises 15 residues. Germline lookup yields CDR1 SGHKS and CDR2 YYEKEE (reference sequence). The V and J ends lost 4 bases and 0 bases respectively, with 14 bases between them. CDR3: CASSRSGPISYEQYF. The CDR3 region has the DNA TGTGCCAGCAGCAGGAGCGGCCCAATCTCCTACGAGCAGTACTTC.

This clone was seen only a few times. The V call is TRBV28, the J call TRBJ2-1; 9 bases line up with TRBD1. This CDR3 is 15 amino acids long. Germline V gives CDR1 MDHEN, CDR2 SYDVKM. J gave up 6 bases and V 3 bases, and 6 bases lay outside the gene matches. As DNA, the CDR3 is TGTGCCAGCAGTTTTACAGGGGGCATGCTCAATGAGCAGTTCTTC. Translated: CASSFTGGMLNEQFF.

The CDR3 nucleotides are TGCGCCAGCAGCCAAGAGGGGACAGGGGCCGGGGACACTGAAGCTTTCTTT. It specifies CASSQEGTGAGDTEAFF. The rearrangement links TRBV4-1 to TRBJ1-1, with TRBD1 matching over 10 bases. Germline lookup yields CDR1 MGHRA and CDR2 YSYEKL. This CDR3 spans 17 amino acids. The V and J ends lost 0 bases and 3 bases, in that order; junction bases with no gene match: 7.

The J gene is TRBJ2-3, the V gene TRBV7-8, with 7 bases matching TRBD2. V lost 8 bases, J lost 2 bases, and 4 bases stayed unmatched. The CDR3 sequence is 13 residues long. The germline gives CDR1 SGHVS, CDR2 FQNEAQ. CDR3 amino acids: CASGRGVTDTQYF. The CDR3 DNA reads as TGTGCCAGCGGACGGGGGGTCACAGATACGCAGTATTTT.

The chain recombines TRBV15 with TRBJ2-1; 11 bases are shared with TRBD2. V dropped 0 bases and J dropped 8; count of bases not matched to a gene: 3. The germline V gene has CDR1 LNHNV and CDR2 YYDKDF (reference sequence). There are 15 residues in the CDR3. CDR3 in amino acids: CATSRDTSGSHEQFF. CDR3 nucleotide sequence: TGTGCCACCAGCAGAGATACTAGCGGGAGCCATGAGCAGTTCTTC.

This chain uses TRBV5-6 with TRBJ2-3, with D possibly being TRBD1 (6 bases). The CDR3 consists of 16 residues. V lost 1 base and J 1 base, leaving 13 bases between the germline ends. Germline V lookup: CDR1 SGHDT, CDR2 YYEEEE. The CDR3 nucleotides read TGTGCCAGCAGCTTGAGGGCAGGGGCGGGCACAGATACGCAGTATTTT. Its protein is CASSLRAGAGTDTQYF.

This sequence joins TRBV28 and TRBJ2-2; no reliable D call. The CDR3 runs 13 residues. Looked up from germline, CDR1 is MDHEN and CDR2 is SYDVKM. The V end lost 6 bases, the J end lost 2 bases, and 7 bases lay between the germline ends. Here the CDR3 reads CASSLRNTGELFF. The CDR3 bases are TGTGCCAGCAGCCTTAGAAACACCGGGGAGCTGTTTTTT.

DNA of the CDR3: TGTGCCAGCAGCTTACAGGCGGGGGCCTCCTACGAGCAGTACTTC. Translated, it gives CASSLQAGASYEQYF. The V gene is TRBV7-3, the J gene TRBJ2-7; maybe TRBD2 (7 bases). The CDR3 extends over 15 amino acids. CDR1 SGHTA and CDR2 FQGTGA come from the germline V gene. V lost 2 bases to trimming and J lost 0 bases, with 11 bases between them.

The V call is TRBV5-4, the J call TRBJ1-5; tentative D call: TRBD1 (5 bases). The germline CDR1 and CDR2 sequences are SGHNT and YYREEE (reference sequence). The CDR3 has 14 residues. Trimming pared 2 bases from V and 4 bases from J, leaving 10 bases between. The CDR3 DNA reads as TGTGCCAGCAGCTTTGGGGGGGAGAATCAGCCCCAGCATTTT. Protein sequence: CASSFGGENQPQHF.

This clone appeared a few times. The chain uses TRBV10-3 and TRBJ1-1, with D tentatively TRBD1 (5 bases). The germline V and J ends were trimmed by 6 bases and 3 bases, with 5 bases remaining between them. Germline lookup yields CDR1 ENHRY and CDR2 SYGVKD. The CDR3 loop spans 11 amino acids. The CDR3 DNA sequence: TGTGCCATCAGACAGGACACTGAAGCTTTCTTT. Translation gives CAIRQDTEAFF.

The chain uses TRBV6-5 and TRBJ1-5, with no clear D. V lost 0 bases to trimming and J lost 7 bases, with 7 bases between them. The CDR3 covers 13 residues. Per germline, CDR1 MNHEY and CDR2 SVGAGI. The CDR3 is CASSYSPGQPQHF. The CDR3 DNA reads as TGTGCCAGCAGTTACTCGCCAGGCCAGCCCCAGCATTTT.

The chain joins TRBV11-2 to TRBJ2-5; 7 bases match TRBD1. With 7 bases clipped from V and 11 bases from J, the junction kept 7 bases outside the gene matches. This CDR3 has 11 residues. In germline, CDR1 is SGHAT, CDR2 FQNNGV. The CDR3 sequence is CASTQGGVQYF. The CDR3 DNA reads as TGTGCCAGCACACAAGGGGGCGTGCAGTACTTC.

The genes are TRBV9 and TRBJ2-5, with a weak D call TRBD2 (5 bases). This CDR3 is built from 16 residues. CDR1 and CDR2 from the germline V gene are SGDLS and YYNGEE. Trimming stripped 0 bases from V and 2 bases from J, with 14 bases between. As DNA, the CDR3 is TGTGCCAGCAGCGTAGGAGGGCCATTAGGACAAGAGACCCAGTACTTC. This translates into CASSVGGPLGQETQYF.